This TCR beta chain was captured in a study of response to subunit inactivated influenza vaccine. Study results and caveats: Every seasonal influenza vaccination brings in few new T cells, the authors suggested.

TCRdb reprocessed the RT-PCR reads with MiXCR, giving one entry per CDR3 protein. The sample contains under 800,000 distinct CDR3 sequences, about 14% of which appear only once. Concerning this clonotype itself: The antigen is not known.

V lost 2 bases to trimming and J lost 4 bases, with 13 bases between them. Germline CDR1 reads SGHRS; CDR2 reads YFSETQ. CDR3 length: 14 residues. This chain connects TRBV5-1 to TRBJ2-7, with D possibly TRBD1 on 6 matching bases. Sequencing used PBMCs from blood, obtained 14 to 15 days before vaccination. The source of this sequence is a man aged 45-65 years who received an inactivated influenza vaccine. This CDR3 reads CASSFRSGAYEQYF. In DNA form, the CDR3 reads TGCGCCAGCAGCTTTAGGTCAGGGGCATACGAGCAGTACTTC.